This T cell receptor beta chain was captured by sequencing in a study of T cells after posttransplantation cyclophosphamide (dated by TCRdb to the mid-2010s). About the investigation overall: Using TRB sequencing, the study followed how the T cell repertoire reconstituted after myeloablative bone marrow transplantation in which posttransplantation cyclophosphamide served as GVHD prophylaxis. Public TRB sequences were queried against a database of over 3,600 sequences associated with responses to pathogens, tumor antigens, self-antigens and alloantigens. Antigen receptor sequencing covered samples from some 35 PTCy-treated patients and 15 to 20 of their related bone marrow donors. Blood from all 35 or so PTCy patients who had 1-year posttransplant specimens underwent TRB sequencing. TRA and TRB clonality were tightly correlated in several samples, so subsequent TCR analyses focused on TRB only. TRB sequencing was also done on up to 3 additional blood samples from 2 to 5.2 years after transplant in 3 patients, and on pretransplant blood from a handful of patients. Broad study findings and their caveats: Across more than 40 patients, TRB clonality was highly associated with recipient CMV seropositivity and CMV reactivation, and diversity in PTCy patients was similar to diversity in CNI/methotrexate controls. The TRB repertoires of T cells infiltrating skin or GI tract showed only limited overlap with the TRB repertoires of T cells in blood. At 1-2 months, donor-recipient similarity was low but rose over the first year, and the later blood repertoires were often dominated by donor CD8+ memory clones.

Cut back by 3 bases and 8 bases, the V and J ends lie 8 bases apart. CDR1 and CDR2 are drawn from the germline V gene (reference sequence): MNHNY, SVGAGI. The cysteine opens and the phenylalanine closes a CDR3 of 12 amino acids. Left in the record is the CDR3 DNA by itself, 36 bases read in frame from the first base. Peripheral blood samples were provided by related bone marrow donors on the day of marrow donation. Peripheral blood and bone marrow mononuclear cells were isolated by Ficoll-Hypaque density centrifugation and were cryopreserved. Sorting of CD4+ and CD8+ T cells, including naive and memory subsets, was performed by FACS on a FACSAria II. TRB sequencing used genomic DNA with the immunoSEQ assay at survey resolution or the hsTCRB kit. The paper's data handling went like this. The immunoSEQ software handled the initial read processing, while the LymphoSeq R package was used for the repertoire analyses. Clonality was calculated as 1 minus normalized Shannon entropy, and the Gini coefficient was also calculated for each TRB dataset. To infer phenotypes in unsorted samples, TRB sequences from sorted subsets of the recipient or donor were mapped onto unsorted samples from the same recipient. Not all clones reach the TCRdb copy of this immuneACCESS table, which keeps in-frame sequences only. Checked studies attribute under half of the gap to unresolved V genes and leave the rest unexplained. V and J calls and clone size are those listed in that table; D and trimming were worked out from the DNA. Counted in this sample were about 3,700 clones; around 62% of them appeared once. Of the sample, more than 20% is held by the ten largest clones.

On this clone: The specificity of this receptor is unknown. Base-call qualities are not available, and no considerably larger clone is one nucleotide away.

The chain is encoded by TRBV6-6 joined to TRBJ2-1; too little of a D gene remains to name it. The sequenced sample was memory CD8+ T cells sorted from blood. This TCR came from a man under 40 in good health and a related stem cell transplant donor. The bases read TGTGCCAGCAGTTATATGGGCGATGAGCAGTTCTTC. The resulting protein is CASSYMGDEQFF.